A selection of T cell receptor beta chains follows, all from one sample in a study of beta chain features in type 1 diabetes. The method was immunoSEQ multiplex PCR; TCRdb's version includes in-frame clones alone and lacks a portion of them. Of about 710,000 clones in the sample, roughly 13% were seen once. The sequenced sample was naive CD4+ T cells from blood. These TCRs come from a man aged 18-30 years with type 1 diabetes. Each CDR3 is given with its conserved first and last residue. Fields, in order: clone size, J gene, V gene, D gene, CDR3 protein, CDR3 DNA. The D gene is left open where the match is weak. Rows may omit the clone size; those that give it use once, few, many or a size class.

abundance: .
j_gene: TRBJ1-2
v_gene: TRBV25-1
d_gene: .
CDR3aa: CASSSPGSVGLDGYTF
CDR3nt: TGTGCCAGCAGTTCGCCAGGGTCGGTGGGACTAGATGGCTACACCTTC

abundance: few
j_gene: TRBJ2-7
v_gene: TRBV6-5
d_gene: TRBD1
CDR3aa: CASSYGGTGGTYEQYF
CDR3nt: TGTGCCAGCAGTTACGGCGGGACAGGGGGAACCTACGAGCAGTACTTC

abundance: .
j_gene: TRBJ1-1
v_gene: TRBV30
d_gene: .
CDR3aa: CAWIRTVNTEAFF
CDR3nt: TGTGCCTGGATCCGGACGGTGAACACTGAAGCTTTCTTT

abundance: few
j_gene: TRBJ2-3
v_gene: TRBV2
d_gene: .
CDR3aa: CASSERLADRTDTQYF
CDR3nt: TGTGCCAGCAGTGAAAGGTTGGCGGATCGCACAGATACGCAGTATTTT

abundance: .
j_gene: TRBJ2-7
v_gene: TRBV6-5
d_gene: TRBD1
CDR3aa: CASRTGGRSYEQYF
CDR3nt: TGTGCCAGCAGGACAGGGGGCAGGTCCTACGAGCAGTACTTC

abundance: .
j_gene: TRBJ2-3
v_gene: TRBV30
d_gene: .
CDR3aa: CAWTKSGDTQYF
CDR3nt: TGTGCCTGGACCAAGTCCGGTGATACGCAGTATTTT

abundance: few
j_gene: TRBJ1-4
v_gene: TRBV29-1
d_gene: .
CDR3aa: CSVEETATNEKLFF
CDR3nt: TGCAGCGTTGAAGAGACTGCAACTAATGAAAAACTGTTTTTT

abundance: .
j_gene: TRBJ2-3
v_gene: TRBV7-2
d_gene: .
CDR3aa: CASSLEGEDTQYF
CDR3nt: TGTGCCAGCAGCTTAGAGGGGGAAGATACGCAGTATTTT

abundance: .
j_gene: TRBJ2-4
v_gene: TRBV18
d_gene: TRBD2
CDR3aa: CASSPPEMAGGAKNIQYF
CDR3nt: TGTGCCAGCTCACCCCCCGAGATGGCGGGAGGGGCCAAAAACATTCAGTACTTC

abundance: few
j_gene: TRBJ1-1
v_gene: TRBV7-2
d_gene: .
CDR3aa: CASSINLNRDGTEAFF
CDR3nt: TGTGCCAGCAGCATAAACCTTAACAGGGATGGCACTGAAGCTTTCTTT

abundance: few
j_gene: TRBJ2-2
v_gene: TRBV11-1
d_gene: .
CDR3aa: CASSLGAGELFF
CDR3nt: TGTGCCAGCAGCTTGGGAGCCGGGGAGCTGTTTTTT

abundance: .
j_gene: TRBJ1-5
v_gene: TRBV30
d_gene: .
CDR3aa: CAWSEGGFAPQHF
CDR3nt: TGTGCCTGGAGCGAAGGGGGTTTCGCGCCCCAGCATTTT

abundance: .
j_gene: TRBJ2-3
v_gene: TRBV7-9
d_gene: .
CDR3aa: CASSLGGADTQYF
CDR3nt: TGTGCCAGCAGCTTAGGAGGGGCAGATACGCAGTATTTT

abundance: few
j_gene: TRBJ1-4
v_gene: TRBV29-1
d_gene: .
CDR3aa: CSVVVRAYEEKLFF
CDR3nt: TGCAGCGTTGTGGTACGGGCCTATGAGGAAAAACTGTTTTTT

abundance: few
j_gene: TRBJ2-2
v_gene: TRBV5-1
d_gene: .
CDR3aa: CASSPDTTNTGELFF
CDR3nt: TGCGCCAGCAGCCCGGACACTACGAACACCGGGGAGCTGTTTTTT

abundance: few
j_gene: TRBJ2-7
v_gene: TRBV19
d_gene: TRBD1
CDR3aa: CASSSGTGVLGEQYF
CDR3nt: TGTGCCAGTAGTTCCGGGACAGGGGTGCTCGGCGAGCAGTACTTC

abundance: few
j_gene: TRBJ2-1
v_gene: TRBV19
d_gene: TRBD2
CDR3aa: CASSITSGRPVHEQFF
CDR3nt: TGTGCCAGTAGTATTACTAGCGGGAGGCCCGTCCATGAGCAGTTCTTC

abundance: few
j_gene: TRBJ2-7
v_gene: TRBV6-5
d_gene: .
CDR3aa: CASSYSFVIDEQYF
CDR3nt: TGTGCCAGCAGTTACTCGTTTGTCATCGACGAGCAGTACTTC

abundance: few
j_gene: TRBJ2-7
v_gene: TRBV7-9
d_gene: .
CDR3aa: CASSLDSGTPSPYF
CDR3nt: TGTGCCAGCAGCTTAGACAGTGGGACACCGAGTCCGTACTTC

abundance: few
j_gene: TRBJ2-3
v_gene: TRBV7-9
d_gene: .
CDR3aa: CASSIGQMPSTDTQYF
CDR3nt: TGTGCCAGCAGCATAGGACAGATGCCTAGCACAGATACGCAGTATTTT

abundance: .
j_gene: TRBJ1-1
v_gene: TRBV4-3
d_gene: .
CDR3aa: CASSQGPRGTEAFF
CDR3nt: TGCGCCAGCAGCCAAGGTCCGAGGGGGACTGAAGCTTTCTTT

abundance: .
j_gene: TRBJ1-1
v_gene: TRBV28
d_gene: .
CDR3aa: CASSLGAGMNTEAFF
CDR3nt: TGTGCCAGCAGTTTAGGAGCAGGTATGAACACTGAAGCTTTCTTT

abundance: few
j_gene: TRBJ2-5
v_gene: TRBV2
d_gene: .
CDR3aa: CASTKRDYQETQYF
CDR3nt: TGTGCCAGCACTAAACGGGACTACCAAGAGACCCAGTACTTC

abundance: few
j_gene: TRBJ1-4
v_gene: TRBV30
d_gene: .
CDR3aa: CAWSSLSEKLFF
CDR3nt: TGTGCCTGGAGTTCACTGAGTGAAAAACTGTTTTTT

abundance: few
j_gene: TRBJ2-1
v_gene: TRBV7-7
d_gene: .
CDR3aa: CASSLGLSLNNEQFF
CDR3nt: TGTGCTAGCAGCTTAGGGCTTTCTCTTAACAATGAGCAGTTCTTC

abundance: few
j_gene: TRBJ1-5
v_gene: TRBV5-6
d_gene: .
CDR3aa: CASSEWGNQPQHF
CDR3nt: TGTGCCAGCAGCGAGTGGGGAAATCAGCCCCAGCATTTT

abundance: .
j_gene: TRBJ2-5
v_gene: TRBV30
d_gene: TRBD2
CDR3aa: CAWSGTSGGGQETQYF
CDR3nt: TGTGCCTGGAGCGGGACTAGCGGGGGAGGCCAAGAGACCCAGTACTTC

abundance: once
j_gene: TRBJ1-2
v_gene: TRBV7-2
d_gene: .
CDR3aa: CASSYRDYGYTF
CDR3nt: TGTGCCAGCAGCTACAGGGATTATGGCTACACCTTC

abundance: few
j_gene: TRBJ2-1
v_gene: TRBV7-2
d_gene: .
CDR3aa: CASSPQGYNEQFF
CDR3nt: TGTGCCAGCAGCCCACAGGGATACAATGAGCAGTTCTTC

abundance: .
j_gene: TRBJ1-4
v_gene: TRBV30
d_gene: .
CDR3aa: CAWQGHAASNEKLFF
CDR3nt: TGTGCCTGGCAGGGGCACGCCGCTTCTAATGAAAAACTGTTTTTT

abundance: few
j_gene: TRBJ2-7
v_gene: TRBV15
d_gene: .
CDR3aa: CATSRDRGRYEQYF
CDR3nt: TGTGCCACCAGCAGAGACAGGGGTAGATACGAGCAGTACTTC